Below, 17 T cell receptor beta chains from the same sample are listed, as sequenced in a study of blood T cell repertoires in COVID-19. The data were produced by immunoSEQ multiplex PCR, yet TCRdb's version contains in-frame clones alone and is incomplete. The sample lists around 300,000 clones; more than 80% were seen once. The sequenced sample consisted of PBMCs or T cells enriched from blood (not recorded which). The receptors were sampled from a woman aged 25 to 45 who had recovered from COVID-19.

The chain couples TRBV19 to TRBJ2-1, with 10 positions matching TRBD2. This CDR3 has 17 amino acids. Germline V CDR1 and CDR2: LNHDA, SQIVND (reference sequence). J gave up 0 bases and V 3 bases, and 5 bases lay outside the gene matches. CDR3 nucleotide sequence: TGTGCCAGTAGTATCGGACTAGCGGAGAGCTCCTACAATGAGCAGTTCTTC. Protein product: CASSIGLAESSYNEQFF.

This chain links TRBV23-1 with TRBJ2-5; the D gene is possibly TRBD2 (6 bases). TRBV23-1 is an ORF, and what it does is uncertain. Trimming left V 4 bases short and J 3 bases short, with 18 bases between. The CDR3 runs to 16 residues. The DNA for the CDR3 is TGCGCCAGCAGTCCCTTAGGGAAGGGGACTGAAGAGACCCAGTACTTC. This codes for CASSPLGKGTEETQYF.

This clone occurred a few times. The chain recombines TRBV30 with TRBJ1-1, with D possibly matching TRBD1 (6 bases). The CDR3 is made up of 11 amino acids. Per germline, CDR1 GTSNPN and CDR2 SVGIG (reference sequence). Trimming pared 0 bases from V and 7 bases from J, leaving 6 bases between. The CDR3 reads CAWSVGHEAFF. CDR3 coding DNA: TGTGCCTGGAGTGTGGGACATGAAGCTTTCTTT.

This chain connects TRBV30 to TRBJ1-5, with 8 bases identical to TRBD1. The CDR3 is 16 amino acids. V shed 0 bases, J shed 1 base, and the junction held 5 bases outside the gene matches. CDR1 and CDR2 (germline): GTSNPN, SVGIG (reference sequence). The chain's CDR3 is CAWSVSGQGSNQPQHF. The CDR3 DNA sequence: TGTGCCTGGAGTGTATCCGGACAGGGAAGCAATCAGCCCCAGCATTTT.

This chain joins TRBV19 and TRBJ2-1, with D perhaps TRBD2 (5 bases). V shed 11 bases and J shed 5 bases, with 13 bases lying between them. The germline gives CDR1 LNHDA, CDR2 SQIVND (reference sequence). This CDR3 is 12 amino acids long. The CDR3 nucleotides read TGTGCCGTCGAGGGCCGGGACAATGAGCAGTTCTTC. Its translation: CAVEGRDNEQFF.

The genes are TRBV9 and TRBJ1-1; tentative D call: TRBD1 (5 bases). CDR3 length: 14 residues. CDR1 SGDLS and CDR2 YYNGEE come from the germline V gene. V was clipped by 4 bases and J by 1 base, with 11 bases between them. CDR3 sequence: CASSPMTENTEAFF. DNA for the CDR3: TGTGCCAGCAGCCCGATGACAGAGAACACTGAAGCTTTCTTT.

The chain combines TRBV7-9 with TRBJ1-1; D remains ambiguous. Per germline, CDR1 SEHNR and CDR2 FQNEAQ (reference sequence). The CDR3 totals 16 residues. The V and J ends lost 3 bases and 6 bases respectively, with 20 bases between them. This chain's CDR3 is CASSFATVGPLSEAFF. The DNA of the CDR3 is TGTGCCAGCAGCTTTGCAACAGTGGGCCCCCTCTCTGAAGCTTTCTTT.

The rearrangement uses TRBV24-1 and TRBJ2-7, with 8 bases aligning to TRBD1. This CDR3 contains 16 residues. The germline V gene encodes CDR1 KGHDR and CDR2 SFDVKD. With V trimmed by 2 bases and J by 4 bases, 9 bases remained unmatched. The CDR3 bases are TGTGCCACCAGTGATTCAGGACAGGGATCATCTTACGAGCAGTACTTC. It is translated as CATSDSGQGSSYEQYF.

V gene TRBV20-1 combines with J gene TRBJ2-5; 9 bases fit TRBD2. Germline V lookup: CDR1 DFQATT, CDR2 SNEGSKA (reference sequence). V shed 3 bases, J shed 7 bases, and the junction held 12 bases outside the gene matches. CDR3 length: 15 residues. The CDR3 coding sequence is TGCAGTGCTAGTGAAGCGGGAGGTCATCGGGGGACCCAGTACTTC. Translating gives CSASEAGGHRGTQYF.

The chain joins TRBV28 to TRBJ2-7; TRBD1 aligns across 8 bases. Germline lookup yields CDR1 MDHEN and CDR2 SYDVKM. This CDR3 is built from 15 residues. Trimming at V came to 4 bases and at J to 2 bases, leaving 7 bases not matched to a gene. The CDR3 bases are TGTGCCAGCAGTTCCCCGGGACAGGTAGCCTACGAGCAGTACTTC. Protein product: CASSSPGQVAYEQYF.

The V gene is TRBV28, the J gene TRBJ1-2; a possible D gene is TRBD1 (6 bases). This CDR3 spans 14 amino acids. V shed 7 bases and J shed 4 bases, with 16 bases lying between them. The germline V gene encodes CDR1 MDHEN and CDR2 SYDVKM. CDR3 bases: TGTGCCAGCAAAACAGGGTCAGGCTTCTATGGCTACACCTTC. This translates into CASKTGSGFYGYTF.

J is TRBJ1-5 and V is TRBV6-2 or TRBV6-3; D might be TRBD1 (5 bases). The CDR3 loop spans 15 amino acids. Germline V lookup: CDR1 MNHEY, CDR2 SVGEGT. Trimming stripped 2 bases from V and 3 bases from J, with 11 bases between. CDR3 nucleotides: TGTGCCAGCAGTTACCGGGGGGGGATCAATCAGCCCCAGCATTTT. Amino acid sequence: CASSYRGGINQPQHF.

Only one count was recorded for this clone. The chain has TRBV5-1 and TRBJ2-2, with TRBD1 matching 9 bases. Germline assignment: CDR1 SGHRS and CDR2 YFSETQ. This CDR3 region has 17 residues. After removal of 7 bases from V and 3 bases from J, the junction contained 13 bases not matched to a gene. CDR3 protein: CASSSLPGQGYTGELFF. The CDR3 DNA sequence: TGCGCCAGCTCGAGCCTTCCGGGACAGGGTTACACCGGGGAGCTGTTTTTT.

The chain links TRBV28 to TRBJ2-7; 7 nucleotides line up with TRBD1. The ends lost 6 bases at V and 3 bases at J; junction bases unmatched: 5. There are 13 residues in the CDR3. Germline V gene sequence: CDR1 MDHEN, CDR2 SYDVKM. Here the CDR3 reads CASRTGIGYEQYF. For the CDR3, the DNA is TGTGCCAGCAGGACAGGGATCGGCTACGAGCAGTACTTC.

The gene calls are TRBV28 and TRBJ2-3; 8 bases are a match to TRBD1. V gave up 5 bases and J gave up 1 base; unmatched junction bases: 5. Looked up from germline, CDR1 is MDHEN and CDR2 is SYDVKM. This CDR3 region has 15 residues. The CDR3 loop reads CASSTGQAGTDTQYF. In DNA, the CDR3 is TGTGCCAGCAGTACGGGACAGGCCGGCACAGATACGCAGTATTTT.

In DNA, the CDR3 is TGTGCCACCAGTGACCGAAAAACGGGGGAGGAGGCGACCCAGTACTTC. Translated, it gives CATSDRKTGEEATQYF. The chain has TRBV24-1 and TRBJ2-5, with D possibly TRBD2 on 6 matching bases. Germline values: CDR1 KGHDR, CDR2 SFDVKD. The CDR3 has 16 residues. Trimming removed 4 bases at V and 7 bases at J, with 21 bases between.

J is TRBJ2-3 and V is TRBV5-6, with D maybe TRBD2 (6 bases). The CDR3 is made up of 15 amino acids. The V end was cut by 0 bases, the J end by 2 bases, with 10 bases between. The germline CDR1 and CDR2 sequences are SGHDT and YYEEEE. CDR3 nucleotides: TGTGCCAGCAGCTTGGTGACTAGGGACACAGATACGCAGTATTTT. This gives the protein CASSLVTRDTDTQYF.